A selection of T cell receptor beta chains follows, all from one sample in a study of breast tumors, draining lymph nodes, adjacent tissues. TCRdb itself ran the multiplex PCR reads through MiXCR, one entry per CDR3 protein. The table has roughly 130,000 distinct CDR3 sequences, 20% seen once; the top ten hold over 3%. The sequencing input was axillary lymph node tissue. Receptors were obtained from a female donor with breast cancer. Some clones in this sample may be carry-over from other donors' samples. Each CDR3 is given with its conserved first and last residue. D genes are given only for firm matches. Size tells how often a clone was seen (once, few, many) or the class of an expanded clone, and some rows leave it out.

>TRBV5-4|many|TRBD1|TRBJ1-2
TGTGCCAGCAGCATAAACACAGGGGATAACGGCTACACCTTC
CASSINTGDNGYTF
>TRBV20-1|-|TRBD1|TRBJ1-1
TGCAGTGCGAAGGACAGGGTACGCACTGAAGCTTTCTTT
CSAKDRVRTEAFF
>TRBV4-2|many|TRBD2|TRBJ2-3
TGTGCCAGCAGCCAAGCCACGACTAGCGGCACAGATACGCAGTATTTT
CASSQATTSGTDTQYF
>TRBV7-9|many|-|TRBJ1-2
TGTGCCAGCAGCTCGGGGGGGGGCGCCGCTGGCTACACCTTC
CASSSGGGAAGYTF
>TRBV5-1|many|TRBD1|TRBJ2-1
TGCGCCAGCAGCTTGAGATTGGTACAGGGGGGATACAATGAGCAGTTCTTC
CASSLRLVQGGYNEQFF
>TRBV13|many|TRBD2|TRBJ2-1
TGTGCCAGCAGCTTTCCGGGACTAGCGGGCAATGAGCAGTTCTTC
CASSFPGLAGNEQFF
>TRBV6-1|once|-|TRBJ2-3
TGTGCCAGCAGCCCAGGGGGCACAGATACGCAGTATTTT
CASSPGGTDTQYF
>TRBV6-6|-|TRBD2|TRBJ2-1
TGTGCCAGCAGACCCCGCGGTAGCGGGGTGCTCGGGAATGAGCAGTTCTTC
CASRPRGSGVLGNEQFF
>TRBV11-2|many|-|TRBJ2-5
TGTGCCAGCAGCTTAGTCGGGTCGGACCAAGAGACCCAGTACTTC
CASSLVGSDQETQYF
>TRBV7-2|many|-|TRBJ1-2
TGTGCCAGCAGCTTAGGCAGGGCAGGGTATGGCTACACCTTC
CASSLGRAGYGYTF
>TRBV15|many|TRBD2|TRBJ2-3
TGTGCCACCGGTAGGGGCGGGAGTAGCACAGATACGCAGTATTTT
CATGRGGSSTDTQYF
>TRBV7-3|few|TRBD1|TRBJ2-2
TGTGCCAGCAGCTATACAGGGGGGAACACCGGGGAGCTGTTTTTT
CASSYTGGNTGELFF
>TRBV19|many|TRBD1|TRBJ1-6
TGTGCCAGCCGGGACAGGGGTAATTCACCCCTCCACTTT
CASRDRGNSPLHF
>TRBV3-1|many|TRBD1|TRBJ1-6
TGTGCCAGCAGCCAAGTACAGGGGTATAATTCACCCCTCCACTTT
CASSQVQGYNSPLHF
>TRBV5-1|-|TRBD1|TRBJ1-1
TGCGCCAGCAGCCCCAGGGGGGGAACTGAAGCTTTCTTT
CASSPRGGTEAFF
>TRBV10-3|many|-|TRBJ2-7
TGTGCCATCAGTGCGGACTCCCCGGGAGAGCAGTACTTC
CAISADSPGEQYF
>TRBV24-1|many|TRBD1|TRBJ2-5
TGTGCCACCAGTGAAGTTCCGGGACAGGGCCAAGAGACCCAGTACTTC
CATSEVPGQGQETQYF
>TRBV5-6|-|TRBD2|TRBJ2-5
TGTGCCAGCAGCTTAGTATTTCGGGGGGCGCGGGAGGCCCTGTACTTC
CASSLVFRGAREALYF
>TRBV7-2|many|-|TRBJ2-1
TGTGCCAGCAGTCAAGGGCCCCCCAATGAGCAGTTCTTC
CASSQGPPNEQFF
>TRBV19|many|TRBD2|TRBJ2-1
TGTGCCAGTAGTATAGGGCCGGGACTAGCGGGACCCCTTGTACAGTTCTTC
CASSIGPGLAGPLVQFF
>TRBV6-5|many|-|TRBJ2-7
TGTGCCAGCAGTCAAGGGCGGGAGCAGTACTTC
CASSQGREQYF
>TRBV18|many|-|TRBJ2-7
TGTGCCAGCTCACCACCAGACGTACCCTACGAGCAGTACTTC
CASSPPDVPYEQYF
>TRBV2|many|-|TRBJ2-1
TGTGCCAGCAGTTTCGCTAGCGCACTCAATGAGCAGTTCTTC
CASSFASALNEQFF
>TRBV27|many|-|TRBJ2-7
TGTGCCAGCAGTGCCCGGGAGCGACGGGAGCAGTACTTC
CASSARERREQYF
>TRBV20-1|-|TRBD1|TRBJ2-4
TGCAGTGCTACACCCCCGGGACAGAGACTAGCCAAAAACATTCAGTACTTC
CSATPPGQRLAKNIQYF
>TRBV5-1|many|-|TRBJ2-2
TGCGCCAGCAGCTTACGCACGAACACCGGGGAGCTGTTTTTT
CASSLRTNTGELFF